This T cell receptor beta chain is from a study of blood T cell repertoires in COVID-19. The overall study: The United States, Italy and Spain supplied acute and convalescent COVID-19 samples. Nucleic acid was either cDNA or gDNA, and it came from T cells, B-cell-depleted T cells, or PBMCs.

In the original workflow: Amplifying reference gene primers gave estimates of nucleated cell counts. Here immunoSEQ multiplex PCR was the method, and the copy in TCRdb shows in-frame clones only, minus some. V, J and clone size reflect that table, while D and trimming were determined from the DNA. Of a few hundred thousand clones in the sample, about 91% were seen once. This clone has only a few counts. Patients from Seattle were sampled longitudinally, starting during active infection. What was sequenced was peripheral blood. This clonotype was sampled from a woman aged 30 to 39 with COVID-19, enrolled during active disease.

Here the CDR3 DNA reads TGCGCCAGCAGCTTGGGGGGAGGGACCAATCAGCCCCAGCATTTT. Translated: CASSLGGGTNQPQHF. The J gene is TRBJ1-5, the V gene TRBV5-1; D possibly corresponds to TRBD1 (5 bases). The CDR3 sequence is 15 residues long. Germline-derived CDR1 and CDR2 are SGHRS and YFSETQ. The V end lost 0 bases, the J end lost 3 bases, and 10 bases lay between the germline ends. Variable domain in full (rest from reference TRBV5-1 and TRBJ1-5): KAGVTQTPRYLIKTRGQQVTLSCSPISGHRSVSWYQQTPGQGLQFLFEYFSETQRNKGNFPGRFSGRQFSNSRSEMNVSTLELGDSALYLCASSLGGGTNQPQHFGDGTRLSIL.